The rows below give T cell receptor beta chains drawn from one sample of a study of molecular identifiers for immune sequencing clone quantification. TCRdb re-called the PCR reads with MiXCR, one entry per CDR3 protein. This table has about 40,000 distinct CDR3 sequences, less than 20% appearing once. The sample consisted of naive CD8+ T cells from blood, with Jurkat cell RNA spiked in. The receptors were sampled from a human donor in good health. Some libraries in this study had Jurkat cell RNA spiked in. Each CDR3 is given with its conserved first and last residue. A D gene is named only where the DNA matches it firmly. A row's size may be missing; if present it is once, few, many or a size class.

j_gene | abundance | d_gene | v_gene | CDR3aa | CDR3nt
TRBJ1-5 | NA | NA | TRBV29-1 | CSVGEGQPQHF | TGCAGCGTTGGGGAGGGGCAGCCCCAGCATTTT
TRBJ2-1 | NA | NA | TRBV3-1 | CASNQIWGEEQFF | TGTGCCAGCAACCAAATATGGGGGGAAGAGCAGTTCTTC
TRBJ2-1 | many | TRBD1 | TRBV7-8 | CASSLNDRVNEQFF | TGTGCCAGCAGCTTAAACGACAGGGTCAATGAGCAGTTCTTC
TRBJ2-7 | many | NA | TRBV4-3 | CASSQDGVGSYEQYF | TGCGCCAGCAGCCAAGACGGGGTAGGTTCCTACGAGCAGTACTTC
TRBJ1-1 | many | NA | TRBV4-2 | CASSQVLGNTEAFF | TGTGCCAGCAGCCAAGTCCTGGGGAACACTGAAGCTTTCTTT
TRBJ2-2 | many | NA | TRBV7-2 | CASSPDGTGTGELFF | TGTGCCAGCAGCCCCGACGGGACGGGGACCGGGGAGCTGTTTTTT
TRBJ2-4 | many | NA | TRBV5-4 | CASASGPGGGNIQYF | TGTGCCAGCGCCTCGGGCCCTGGTGGAGGAAACATTCAGTACTTC
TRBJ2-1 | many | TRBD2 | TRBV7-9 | CASSTFSGRYNEQFF | TGTGCCAGCAGCACGTTTAGCGGGAGATACAATGAGCAGTTCTTC
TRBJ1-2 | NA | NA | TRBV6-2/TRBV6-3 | CASTTRARSYTF | TGTGCCAGCACCACCAGGGCCAGATCCTACACCTTC
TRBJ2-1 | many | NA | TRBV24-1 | CATSDQSAEQFF | TGTGCCACCAGTGATCAGTCAGCGGAGCAGTTCTTC
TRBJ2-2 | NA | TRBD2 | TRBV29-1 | CSVDAGVGGNTGELFF | TGCAGCGTTGATGCGGGGGTTGGCGGGAACACCGGGGAGCTGTTTTTT
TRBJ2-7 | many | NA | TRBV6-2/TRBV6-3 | CASSPPASYEQYF | TGTGCCAGCAGTCCACCAGCTTCCTACGAGCAGTACTTC
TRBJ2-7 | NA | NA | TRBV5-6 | CASSLVYNSYEQYF | TGTGCCAGCAGCTTGGTATATAACAGCTACGAGCAGTACTTC
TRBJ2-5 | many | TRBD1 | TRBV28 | CASSIRGLETQYF | TGTGCCAGCAGTATCAGGGGGCTTGAGACCCAGTACTTC
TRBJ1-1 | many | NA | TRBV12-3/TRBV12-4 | CASSFAGQNTEAFF | TGTGCCAGCAGTTTCGCGGGACAGAACACTGAAGCTTTCTTT
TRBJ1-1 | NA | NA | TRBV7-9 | CASSLGFGQNTEAFF | TGTGCCAGCAGCTTAGGGTTTGGACAGAACACTGAAGCTTTCTTT
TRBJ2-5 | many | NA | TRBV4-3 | CASSQKLWVQETQYF | TGCGCCAGCAGCCAAAAGCTCTGGGTACAAGAGACCCAGTACTTC
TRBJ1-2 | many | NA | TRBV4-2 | CASSQERAYGYTF | TGTGCCAGCAGCCAAGAGCGGGCCTATGGCTACACCTTC
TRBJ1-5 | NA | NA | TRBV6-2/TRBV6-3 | CACRDVSNQPQHF | TGTGCCTGCAGGGACGTTTCCAATCAGCCCCAGCATTTT
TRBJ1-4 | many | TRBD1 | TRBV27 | CASRQGAGEKLFF | TGTGCCAGCCGACAGGGGGCTGGGGAAAAACTGTTTTTT
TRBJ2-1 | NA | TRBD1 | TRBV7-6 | CASSFRDSTYNEQFF | TGTGCCAGCAGCTTCCGGGACAGCACCTACAATGAGCAGTTCTTC
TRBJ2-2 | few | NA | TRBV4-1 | CASSEGGAGELFF | TGCGCCAGCAGCGAAGGGGGGGCCGGGGAGCTGTTTTTT
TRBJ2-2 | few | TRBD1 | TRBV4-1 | CASSQTPGQGNTGELFF | TGCGCCAGCAGCCAGACACCGGGACAGGGGAACACCGGGGAGCTGTTTTTT
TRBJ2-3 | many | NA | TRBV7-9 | CASSLGSGGGRIADTQYF | TGTGCCAGCAGCTTAGGCTCTGGGGGCGGGAGAATCGCAGATACGCAGTATTTT
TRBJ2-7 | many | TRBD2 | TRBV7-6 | CASSLAIGGGTQSYEQYF | TGTGCCAGCAGCTTAGCTATCGGGGGGGGGACCCAATCCTACGAGCAGTACTTC
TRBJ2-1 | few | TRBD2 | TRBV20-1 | CSATVAGAYNEQFF | TGCAGTGCTACCGTGGCGGGAGCCTACAATGAGCAGTTCTTC
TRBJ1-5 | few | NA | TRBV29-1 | CSAREGNQPQHF | TGCAGCGCGCGGGAGGGCAATCAGCCCCAGCATTTT
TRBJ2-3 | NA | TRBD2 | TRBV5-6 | CASSLVASGRFTDTQYF | TGTGCCAGCAGCTTGGTGGCTAGCGGGAGGTTCACAGATACGCAGTATTTT
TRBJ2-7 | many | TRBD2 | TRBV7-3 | CASSLTGTSGDEQYF | TGTGCCAGCAGCTTAACCGGGACTAGCGGGGACGAGCAGTACTTC
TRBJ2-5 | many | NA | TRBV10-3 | CAISRRGQETQYF | TGTGCCATCAGTCGGCGCGGGCAAGAGACCCAGTACTTC
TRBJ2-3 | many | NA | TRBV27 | CASSHNGILDTQYF | TGTGCCAGCAGTCATAACGGGATACTAGATACGCAGTATTTT
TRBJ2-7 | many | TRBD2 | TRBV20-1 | CSVKTSAPYEQYF | TGCAGTGTTAAGACTAGCGCCCCTTACGAGCAGTACTTC
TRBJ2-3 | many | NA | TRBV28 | CASSSPPLRWDWATDTQYF | TGTGCCAGCAGTTCTCCCCCCCTTAGGTGGGACTGGGCCACAGATACGCAGTATTTT
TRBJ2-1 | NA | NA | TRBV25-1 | CASSEIGHEQFF | TGTGCCAGCAGTGAAATCGGGCATGAGCAGTTCTTC
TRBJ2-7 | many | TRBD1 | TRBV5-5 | CASSAGTGPYEQYF | TGTGCCAGCAGCGCCGGGACAGGCCCCTACGAGCAGTACTTC
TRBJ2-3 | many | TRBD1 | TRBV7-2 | CASSQTGGWGTDTQYF | TGTGCCAGCAGCCAAACAGGGGGATGGGGCACAGATACGCAGTATTTT
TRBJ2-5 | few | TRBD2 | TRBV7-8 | CASSLAALALRETQYF | TGTGCCAGCAGCTTAGCTGCACTAGCGTTGCGAGAGACCCAGTACTTC
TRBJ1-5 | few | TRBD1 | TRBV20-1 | CSEPGGSNQPQHF | TGCAGTGAGCCAGGGGGGAGCAATCAGCCCCAGCATTTT
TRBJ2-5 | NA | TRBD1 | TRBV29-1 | CSAVTGAWETQYF | TGCAGCGCTGTGACAGGGGCTTGGGAGACCCAGTACTTC
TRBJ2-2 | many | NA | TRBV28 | CASSLRALRAGELFF | TGTGCCAGCAGTTTACGGGCCCTTAGGGCCGGGGAGCTGTTTTTT
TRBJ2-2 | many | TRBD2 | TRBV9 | CASSGGEGLRTGELFF | TGTGCCAGCAGCGGAGGGGAGGGACTAAGGACCGGGGAGCTGTTTTTT
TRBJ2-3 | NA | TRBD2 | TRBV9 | CASSVAGREPDTQYF | TGTGCCAGCAGCGTAGCTGGGCGGGAGCCAGATACGCAGTATTTT
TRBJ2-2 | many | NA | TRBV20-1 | CSATSWEDGELFF | TGCAGCGCCACTAGCTGGGAGGACGGGGAGCTGTTTTTT
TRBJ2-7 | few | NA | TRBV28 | CASSPGPRHEQYF | TGTGCCAGCAGCCCCGGACCTCGGCACGAGCAGTACTTC
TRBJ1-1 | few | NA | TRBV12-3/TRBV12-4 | CASISREDTEAFF | TGTGCCAGCATATCCCGGGAGGACACTGAAGCTTTCTTT
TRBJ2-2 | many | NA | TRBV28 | CASSWYRSGELFF | TGTGCCAGCAGTTGGTACCGGTCCGGGGAGCTGTTTTTT
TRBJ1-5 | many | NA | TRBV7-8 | CASSQRGMTVSNQPQHF | TGTGCCAGCAGCCAACGCGGCATGACGGTTAGCAATCAGCCCCAGCATTTT
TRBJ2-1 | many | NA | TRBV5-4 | CASSPWVGTDYNEQFF | TGTGCCAGCAGCCCGTGGGTGGGGACCGACTACAATGAGCAGTTCTTC
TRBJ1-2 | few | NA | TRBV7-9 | CASSLGVVPSDGYAF | TGTGCCAGCAGCTTAGGGGTGGTGCCCTCGGATGGCTACGCCTTC
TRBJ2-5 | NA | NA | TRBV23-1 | CASSPGQQETQYF | TGCGCCAGCAGCCCAGGACAGCAAGAGACCCAGTACTTC
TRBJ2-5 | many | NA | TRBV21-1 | CARSPSGRRETQYF | TGTGCCAGAAGCCCCTCCGGGAGGAGAGAGACCCAGTACTTC
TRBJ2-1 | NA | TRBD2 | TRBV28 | CASSLLLATSYNEQFF | TGTGCCAGCAGTCTCCTACTAGCGACCTCCTACAATGAGCAGTTCTTC
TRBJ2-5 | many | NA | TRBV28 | CASSLTAGLQETQYF | TGTGCCAGCAGTTTAACGGCAGGGCTCCAAGAGACCCAGTACTTC
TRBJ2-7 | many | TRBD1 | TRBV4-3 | CASSPGTGTYEQYF | TGCGCCAGCAGCCCCGGGACAGGGACCTACGAGCAGTACTTC
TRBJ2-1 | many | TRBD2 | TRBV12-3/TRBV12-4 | CASSSTSGSLNEQFF | TGTGCCAGCAGTTCGACTAGCGGGAGTTTAAATGAGCAGTTCTTC